Listed here are 12 T cell receptor beta chains from one sample, sequenced in a study of response to subunit inactivated influenza vaccine. TCRdb reprocessed the RT-PCR reads via MiXCR and lists one record per CDR3 protein. The sample lists more than 450,000 distinct CDR3 sequences, 6.5% to 8% occurring once. Sequencing used PBMCs from blood, obtained 23 months after vaccination. Receptor source: a man between 50 and 69 years old who received an inactivated influenza vaccine.

The V and J genes are TRBV20-1 and TRBJ2-1; TRBD2 matches 8 bases. Germline trimming cut 1 base from V and 8 bases from J; bases unmatched to any gene: 4. The germline CDR1 and CDR2 sequences are DFQATT and SNEGSKA (reference sequence). The CDR3 covers 13 residues. CDR3 DNA sequence: TGCAGTGCTAGAGGTACTAGCGGCGATGAGCAGTTCTTC. This gives the protein CSARGTSGDEQFF.

This clonotype has only a few counts. The V call is TRBV27, the J call TRBJ2-1, with TRBD1 matching over 10 bases. The germline CDR1 and CDR2 sequences are MNHEY and SMNVEV (reference sequence). The CDR3 is 16 amino acids. The trim removed 0 bases at V and 4 bases at J, leaving 3 bases unmatched. The CDR3 DNA follows: TGTGCCAGCAGTTTATCGACAGGGGGCTTATACAATGAGCAGTTCTTC. Its protein is CASSLSTGGLYNEQFF.

This clonotype was observed many times. The chain employs TRBV7-2 and TRBJ1-1; D not certain. V shed 2 bases and J shed 5 bases, with 21 bases lying between them. Germline V gene data show CDR1 as SGHTA and CDR2 as FQGNSA. The CDR3 is made up of 17 amino acids. The CDR3 sequence is CASSLLNTGWAGTEAFF. CDR3 coding DNA: TGTGCCAGCAGCTTATTAAACACGGGATGGGCGGGGACTGAAGCTTTCTTT.

This clonotype showed up just a few times. The rearrangement uses TRBV6-5 and TRBJ2-3; 11 nucleotides match TRBD2. CDR1 is MNHEY, CDR2 SVGAGI, per germline. The V segment lost 0 bases and the J segment 6 bases; nucleotides outside the gene matches: 14. This CDR3 has 19 residues. The CDR3 protein is CASSYSKGGSGGARDTQYF. The CDR3 nucleotides read TGTGCCAGCAGTTACTCGAAGGGTGGTAGCGGGGGGGCCAGGGATACGCAGTATTTT.

This clonotype was found a few times. The chain has TRBV29-1 and TRBJ2-1, with TRBD2 identical over 11 bases. The CDR3 totals 12 residues. Germline V gene data show CDR1 as SQVTM and CDR2 as ANQGSEA. V dropped 6 bases and J dropped 8; count of bases not matched to a gene: 3. This chain's CDR3 is CSVTSGSHEQFF. For the CDR3, the DNA is TGCAGCGTAACTAGCGGGAGTCATGAGCAGTTCTTC.

This clonotype was seen repeatedly, ten times or more. The rearrangement links TRBV28 to TRBJ2-3, with D possibly being TRBD1 (5 bases). This CDR3 spans 13 amino acids. V was cut by 5 bases and J by 7 bases, with 13 bases left in between. Germline V gene data show CDR1 as MDHEN and CDR2 as SYDVKM. The DNA for the CDR3 is TGTGCCAGCAGTCGTCAGGGCCCTAATACGCAGTATTTT. Its protein product is CASSRQGPNTQYF.

This clonotype showed up just a few times. J is TRBJ2-3 and V is TRBV15; unclear D gene. V lost 6 bases to trimming and J lost 2 bases, with 12 bases between them. Germline lookup yields CDR1 LNHNV and CDR2 YYDKDF (reference sequence). CDR3 length equals 14 residues. CDR3 loop: CATSSGTPTDTQYF. As DNA, the CDR3 is TGTGCCACCAGTTCCGGAACACCCACAGATACGCAGTATTTT.

This sequence joins TRBV7-9 and TRBJ2-1; D ambiguous. Per germline, CDR1 SEHNR and CDR2 FQNEAQ (reference sequence). V was cut by 0 bases and J by 8 bases, with 5 bases left in between. This CDR3 is built from 12 residues. CDR3 loop: CASSLAADEQFF. The CDR3 DNA reads as TGTGCCAGCAGCTTAGCGGCGGATGAGCAGTTCTTC.

V usage is TRBV25-1 and J usage is TRBJ1-6, with D maybe TRBD1 (5 bases). Trimming removed 10 bases at V and 0 bases at J, with 13 bases between. CDR1 and CDR2 (germline): MGHDK, SYGVNS. This CDR3 has 15 residues. The CDR3 DNA sequence: TGTGCCAACCAAATGGGGCACTCCTATAATTCACCCCTCCACTTT. It codes for CANQMGHSYNSPLHF.

This clonotype appeared many times. The chain joins TRBV3-1 to TRBJ2-3; perhaps TRBD1 as D (6 bases). Germline CDR1 and CDR2: LGHDT and YNNKEL (reference sequence). Between the trimmed V and J ends, which lost 4 bases and 3 bases, there was a span of 14 bases. This CDR3 comprises 15 residues. The CDR3 DNA sequence: TGTGCCAGCAGCCCTGACAGGCATCGAACAGATACGCAGTATTTT. This translates into CASSPDRHRTDTQYF.

This clonotype has ten or more counts. The chain has TRBV5-1 and TRBJ1-2; D is perhaps TRBD1 (6 bases). Germline CDR1 is SGHRS and CDR2 is YFSETQ. Trimming cost V 0 bases and J 5 bases, with 23 bases left between them. CDR3 length: 18 residues. This CDR3 is CASSLVGGTPTERYGYTF. The CDR3 DNA is TGCGCCAGCAGCTTGGTAGGTGGGACACCCACTGAACGATATGGCTACACCTTC.

V usage is TRBV10-3 and J usage is TRBJ2-7; D perhaps matches TRBD1 (5 bases). Germline V gene sequence: CDR1 ENHRY, CDR2 SYGVKD. The V end lost 2 bases, the J end lost 7 bases, and 9 bases lay between the germline ends. This CDR3 spans 12 amino acids. This CDR3 is CAISESDREQYF. CDR3 in DNA: TGTGCCATCAGTGAGAGTGACAGAGAGCAGTACTTC.